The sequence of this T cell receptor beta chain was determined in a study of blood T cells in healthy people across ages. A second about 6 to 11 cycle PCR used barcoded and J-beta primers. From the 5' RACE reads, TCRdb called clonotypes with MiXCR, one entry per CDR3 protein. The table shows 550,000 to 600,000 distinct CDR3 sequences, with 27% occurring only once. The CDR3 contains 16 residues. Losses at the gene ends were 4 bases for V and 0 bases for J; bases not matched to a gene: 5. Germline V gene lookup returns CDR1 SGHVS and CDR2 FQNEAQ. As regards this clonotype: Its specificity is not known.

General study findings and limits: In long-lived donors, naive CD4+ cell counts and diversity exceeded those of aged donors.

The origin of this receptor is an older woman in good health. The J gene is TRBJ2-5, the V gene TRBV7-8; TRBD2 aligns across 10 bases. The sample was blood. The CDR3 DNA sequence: TGTGCCAGCAGCTACCTAGCGGGGGCGTACCAAGAGACCCAGTACTTC. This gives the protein CASSYLAGAYQETQYF.